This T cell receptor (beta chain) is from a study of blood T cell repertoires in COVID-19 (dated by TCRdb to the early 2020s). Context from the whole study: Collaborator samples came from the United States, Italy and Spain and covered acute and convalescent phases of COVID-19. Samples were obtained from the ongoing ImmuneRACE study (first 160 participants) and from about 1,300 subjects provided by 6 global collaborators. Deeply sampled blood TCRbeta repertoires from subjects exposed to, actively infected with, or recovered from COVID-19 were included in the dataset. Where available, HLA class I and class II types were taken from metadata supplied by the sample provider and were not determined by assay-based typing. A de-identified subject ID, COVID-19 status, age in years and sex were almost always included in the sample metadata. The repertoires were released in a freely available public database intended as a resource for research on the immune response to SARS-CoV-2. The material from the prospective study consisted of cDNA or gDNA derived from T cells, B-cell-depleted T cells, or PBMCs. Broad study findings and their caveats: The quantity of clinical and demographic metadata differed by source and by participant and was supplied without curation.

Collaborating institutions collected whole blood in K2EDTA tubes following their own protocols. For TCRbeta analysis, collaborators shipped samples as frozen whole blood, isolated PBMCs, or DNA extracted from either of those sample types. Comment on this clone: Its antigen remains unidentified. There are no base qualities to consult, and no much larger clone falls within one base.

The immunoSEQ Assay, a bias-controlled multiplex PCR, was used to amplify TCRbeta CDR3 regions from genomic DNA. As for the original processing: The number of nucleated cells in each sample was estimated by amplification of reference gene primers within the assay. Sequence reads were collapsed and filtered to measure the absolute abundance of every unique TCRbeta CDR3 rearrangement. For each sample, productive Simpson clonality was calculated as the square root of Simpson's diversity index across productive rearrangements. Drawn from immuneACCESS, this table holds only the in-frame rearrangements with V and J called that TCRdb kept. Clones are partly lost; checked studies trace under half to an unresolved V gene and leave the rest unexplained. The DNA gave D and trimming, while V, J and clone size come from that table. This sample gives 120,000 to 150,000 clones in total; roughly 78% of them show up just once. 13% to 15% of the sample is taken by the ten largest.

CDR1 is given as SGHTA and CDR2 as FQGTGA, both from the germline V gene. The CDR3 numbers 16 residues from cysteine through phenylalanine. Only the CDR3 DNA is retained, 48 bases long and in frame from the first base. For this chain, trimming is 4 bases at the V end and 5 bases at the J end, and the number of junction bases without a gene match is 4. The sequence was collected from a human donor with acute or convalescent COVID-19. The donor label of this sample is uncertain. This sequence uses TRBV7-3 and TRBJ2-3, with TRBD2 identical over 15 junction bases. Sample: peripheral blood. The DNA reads TGTGCCAGCAGCTCCGGACTAGCGGGGGGGATAGATACGCAGTATTTT. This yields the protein CASSSGLAGGIDTQYF.